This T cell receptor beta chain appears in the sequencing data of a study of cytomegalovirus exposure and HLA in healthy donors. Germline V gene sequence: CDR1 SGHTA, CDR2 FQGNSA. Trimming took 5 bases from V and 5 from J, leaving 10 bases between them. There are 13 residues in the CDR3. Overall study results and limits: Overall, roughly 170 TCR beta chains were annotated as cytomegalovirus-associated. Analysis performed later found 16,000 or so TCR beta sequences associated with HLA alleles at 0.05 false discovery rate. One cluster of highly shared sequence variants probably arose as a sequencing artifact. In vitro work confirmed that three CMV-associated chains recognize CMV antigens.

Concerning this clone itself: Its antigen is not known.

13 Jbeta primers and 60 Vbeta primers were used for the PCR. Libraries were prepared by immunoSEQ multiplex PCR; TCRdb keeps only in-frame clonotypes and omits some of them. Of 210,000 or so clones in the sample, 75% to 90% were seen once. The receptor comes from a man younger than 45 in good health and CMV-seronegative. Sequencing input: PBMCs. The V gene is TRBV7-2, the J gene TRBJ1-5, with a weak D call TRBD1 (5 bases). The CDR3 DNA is TGTGCCAGCAGCGAGCAGGGTTATCAGCCCCAGCATTTT. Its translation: CASSEQGYQPQHF.